These 21 T cell receptor beta chains share one sample of origin, sequenced in a study of blood T cell repertoires in COVID-19. TCRdb keeps only in-frame clones here, not all; method: immunoSEQ multiplex PCR. The sample has tens of thousands of clones; around 87% are singletons. Sequenced input: peripheral blood. The receptors originated from a human donor in a cohort sampled during active COVID-19.

The chain carries TRBV7-2 and TRBJ1-4; 8 bases map to TRBD1. In germline, CDR1 is SGHTA, CDR2 FQGNSA. CDR3 length: 15 amino acids. V trimming: 3 bases; J trimming: 7 bases; junction bases outside the gene matches: 7. This CDR3 reads CASSLTGVRGEKLFF. The CDR3 DNA reads TGTGCCAGCAGCTTGACAGGGGTTCGTGGTGAAAAACTGTTTTTT.

V is TRBV5-1 and J is TRBJ2-3, with 10 bases lining up with TRBD2. The trim removed 4 bases at V and 4 bases at J, leaving 12 bases unmatched. The CDR3 sequence is 17 residues long. Germline lookup yields CDR1 SGHRS and CDR2 YFSETQ. CDR3 nucleotide sequence: TGCGCCAGCAGCCCCCCCGGGTTGAGCGGGGGGGCAGATACGCAGTATTTT. Translating it yields CASSPPGLSGGADTQYF.

The V call is TRBV28, the J call TRBJ1-5, with 7 bases that match TRBD1. Germline V gene sequence: CDR1 MDHEN, CDR2 SYDVKM. V trimming: 3 bases; J trimming: 7 bases; junction bases outside the gene matches: 12. This CDR3 contains 16 residues. The CDR3 coding sequence is TGTGCCAGCAGTTTGATCTCGACAGGGTCTGGGCAGCCCCAGCATTTT. Translation: CASSLISTGSGQPQHF.

V is TRBV18 and J is TRBJ2-5; TRBD2 matches at 8 bases. The CDR3 contains 15 residues. The J segment lost 4 bases and the V segment lost 6 bases, leaving 10 bases of the junction unmatched. The germline V gene has CDR1 KGHSH and CDR2 LQKENI. The CDR3 spells CASSAAGGARETQYF. DNA for the CDR3: TGTGCCAGCTCCGCGGCCGGGGGGGCCCGAGAGACCCAGTACTTC.

The chain couples TRBV14 to TRBJ2-1; TRBD2 agrees at 10 bases. The CDR3 length is 16 residues. Germline lookup yields CDR1 SGHDN and CDR2 FVKESK. Germline trimming cut 1 base from V and 3 bases from J; bases unmatched to any gene: 3. CDR3 loop: CASSQGSGGGYNEQFF. The CDR3 nucleotides read TGTGCCAGCAGCCAAGGGAGCGGGGGGGGCTACAATGAGCAGTTCTTC.

The gene calls are TRBV4-2 and TRBJ2-2, with 10 nucleotides matching TRBD2. The junction had 2 bases not matched to a gene; V was cut back by 0 bases and J by 1 base. The CDR3 runs to 17 residues. CDR1 and CDR2 (germline): LGHNA, YNFKEQ. The CDR3 DNA reads as TGTGCCAGCAGCCAAGAAGCTAGCGGGGGGAACACCGGGGAGCTGTTTTTT. This translates into CASSQEASGGNTGELFF.

The rearrangement joins TRBV6-5 to TRBJ1-2; 8 nucleotides line up with TRBD1. J lost 8 bases, V lost 5 bases, and 7 bases had no gene match. This CDR3 comprises 13 residues. CDR1 MNHEY and CDR2 SVGAGI come from the germline V gene. CDR3 in DNA: TGTGCCAGCAGTCAGGACAGGGTGGGAGGCTACACCTTC. This sequence encodes CASSQDRVGGYTF.

The rearrangement links TRBV7-7 to TRBJ1-5; D not resolved. The CDR3 contains 13 residues. CDR1 and CDR2 from the germline V gene are SSHAT and FNYEAQ (reference sequence). V was pared by 8 bases and J by 5 bases, with 13 bases between. In nucleotides, the CDR3 is TGTGCCAGCGCCCCGGGGATATATCAGCCCCAGCATTTT. Protein product: CASAPGIYQPQHF.

The chain uses TRBV13 and TRBJ2-1; 8 nucleotides match TRBD2. Germline V CDR1 and CDR2: PRHDT, FYEKMQ (reference sequence). The length of the CDR3 is 15 residues. V dropped 5 bases and J dropped 4; count of bases not matched to a gene: 7. The chain's CDR3 is CASSLLAGKYNEQFF. In DNA, the CDR3 is TGTGCCAGCAGCCTGCTAGCGGGCAAGTACAATGAGCAGTTCTTC.

This clone appeared once. The J gene is TRBJ1-3, the V gene TRBV6-5; D gene unclear. CDR1 is MNHEY, CDR2 SVGAGI, per germline. Trimming took off 6 bases at V and 2 bases at J, with 14 bases between the two ends. The CDR3 has 15 amino acids. For the CDR3, the DNA is TGTGCCAGCAGCGGTAGCTACCATCCTGGAAACACCATATATTTT. Its protein product is CASSGSYHPGNTIYF.

The chain joins TRBV19 to TRBJ2-7; D perhaps matches TRBD1 (6 bases). Germline V CDR1 and CDR2: LNHDA, SQIVND (reference sequence). This CDR3 contains 13 residues. Trimming took off 3 bases at V and 5 bases at J, with 11 bases between the two ends. The CDR3 here is CASSITGNNEQYF. CDR3 bases: TGTGCCAGTAGTATTACAGGGAACAACGAGCAGTACTTC.

This chain uses TRBV6-1 with TRBJ1-1, with 8 nucleotides matching TRBD1. J was trimmed by 11 bases and V by 1 base; bases with no gene match: 9. The CDR3 totals 14 residues. From germline, CDR1 is MNHNS and CDR2 SASEGT. The DNA for the CDR3 is TGTGCCAGCAGTGAAGGGACAGGGCCCGGAGGGGCTTTCTTT. This translates into CASSEGTGPGGAFF.

The V and J genes are TRBV7-2 and TRBJ1-5, with D hard to call. V dropped 3 bases and J dropped 0 bases, with 6 bases sitting between them. The germline gives CDR1 SGHTA, CDR2 FQGNSA. There are 14 residues in the CDR3. CDR3 sequence (DNA): TGTGCCAGCAGCTTCACAAATAGCAATCAGCCCCAGCATTTT. It yields the protein CASSFTNSNQPQHF.

The J gene is TRBJ2-2, the V gene TRBV7-3, with a tentative D call TRBD1 (6 bases). CDR1 SGHTA and CDR2 FQGTGA come from the germline V gene. The CDR3 contains 13 residues. V shed 6 bases and J shed 6 bases, with 11 bases lying between them. CDR3 sequence reads: CASRRTVAGELFF. The CDR3 nucleotides read TGTGCCAGCAGGAGGACAGTCGCCGGGGAGCTGTTTTTT.

The chain employs TRBV7-2 and TRBJ1-1; D may be TRBD1 (5 bases). Germline-derived CDR1 and CDR2 are SGHTA and FQGNSA. This CDR3 has 14 residues. With 2 bases removed from V and 5 bases from J, the gap between germline ends came to 12 bases. Here the CDR3 reads CASSLPPDRTEAFF. For the CDR3, the DNA is TGTGCCAGCAGCTTACCCCCTGACAGAACTGAAGCTTTCTTT.

The genes are TRBV7-7 and TRBJ2-5; 7 bases fit TRBD2. Germline V gene sequence: CDR1 SSHAT, CDR2 FNYEAQ (reference sequence). V lost 5 bases to trimming and J lost 5 bases; unmatched junction nucleotides: 14. The CDR3 runs 16 residues. The DNA of the CDR3 is TGTGCCAGCAGCCATGCCCCAGCGGGGTTCGATGAGACCCAGTACTTC. Its translation is CASSHAPAGFDETQYF.

This chain connects TRBV6-5 to TRBJ1-2, with D perhaps TRBD1 (5 bases). The CDR3 contains 14 residues. V lost 6 bases and J lost 4, with 15 bases in between. Germline V gene data show CDR1 as MNHEY and CDR2 as SVGAGI. The CDR3 coding sequence is TGTGCCAGCAGACCAAACAGGAATCTCTATGGCTACACCTTC. Its translation is CASRPNRNLYGYTF.

The V call is TRBV28, the J call TRBJ2-7, with D uncertain. Looked up from germline, CDR1 is MDHEN and CDR2 is SYDVKM. Trimming left V 6 bases short and J 6 bases short, with 18 bases between. This CDR3 region has 14 residues. The CDR3 protein is CASSLLRVSGEQYF. The CDR3 nucleotides are TGTGCCAGCAGCCTGCTCCGGGTCTCGGGCGAGCAGTACTTC.

Comment on this clone: The sample has other DNA sequences that encode this CDR3 too. The rearrangement joins TRBV5-1 to TRBJ2-1; TRBD2 agrees at 10 bases. CDR1 and CDR2 (germline): SGHRS, YFSETQ. This CDR3 comprises 15 residues. The ends lost 3 bases at V and 2 bases at J; junction bases unmatched: 2. The DNA of the CDR3 is TGCGCCAGCAGCTCCAGCGGGGGGGCCTACAATGAGCAGTTCTTC. Its translation is CASSSSGGAYNEQFF. Together with reference TRBV5-1 and TRBJ2-1, the CDR3 gives the full variable domain: KAGVTQTPRYLIKTRGQQVTLSCSPISGHRSVSWYQQTPGQGLQFLFEYFSETQRNKGNFPGRFSGRQFSNSRSEMNVSTLELGDSALYLCASSSSGGAYNEQFFGPGTRLTVL.

The chain uses TRBV2 and TRBJ2-1; no clear D gene. This CDR3 is built from 15 residues. Germline lookup yields CDR1 SNHLY and CDR2 FYNNEI. Trimming cost V 3 bases and J 0 bases, with 9 bases left between them. CDR3 DNA: TGTGCCAGCAGTGACAGGCCCTACTCCTACAATGAGCAGTTCTTC. Protein product: CASSDRPYSYNEQFF.

The rearrangement uses TRBV18 and TRBJ2-5; D may be TRBD2 (6 bases). V was shortened by 0 bases and J by 5 bases, with 13 bases between the two germline ends. The CDR3 runs to 15 residues. Germline V gene lookup returns CDR1 KGHSH and CDR2 LQKENI. The CDR3 sequence: CASSPPMAGRETQYF. The DNA for the CDR3 is TGTGCCAGCTCACCACCTATGGCAGGGAGGGAGACCCAGTACTTC.